These T cell receptor beta chains were read from a single sample in a study of T-cell reconstitution after alpha-beta-depleted transplantation in children. MiXCR, run by TCRdb on the PCR reads, gives a single entry per CDR3 protein. The profile covers hundreds of thousands of distinct CDR3 sequences, with around 15% appearing a single time and about 41% taken by the ten largest. This material consisted of PBMCs, mostly from graft donor cells, taken 360 days after TCRalphabeta/CD19-depleted stem cell transplant. These receptors all stem from a male patient aged 2-15 years who had a stem cell transplant for acute lymphoblastic leukemia, so the T cells may come from the graft donor. Each CDR3 is given with its conserved first and last residue. D genes are given only for firm matches. Clone size appears in some rows only: once, few, many, or a class for an expanded clone.

few TRBJ2-3 TRBV4-3 TRBD2 CASSQLHGGLGTDTQYF TGCGCCAGCAGCCAACTACACGGGGGACTAGGCACAGATACGCAGTATTTT
NA TRBJ1-1 TRBV7-9 NA CASSSSGTLLNTEAFF TGTGCCAGCAGCTCCTCCGGGACACTTTTGAACACTGAAGCTTTCTTT
NA TRBJ2-5 TRBV3-1 NA CASSQVRTAKETQYF TGTGCCAGCAGCCAAGTTCGGACGGCAAAAGAGACCCAGTACTTC
NA TRBJ2-7 TRBV4-2 NA CASSQGRVGYEQYF TGTGCCAGCAGCCAAGGCAGGGTGGGCTACGAGCAGTACTTC
many TRBJ2-1 TRBV9 NA CASSVGDRPHEQFF TGTGCCAGCAGCGTAGGAGACAGGCCCCATGAGCAGTTCTTC
few TRBJ2-3 TRBV6-1 NA CASRTPLPSLNTQYF TGTGCCAGCAGAACACCACTACCTAGCTTAAATACGCAGTATTTT
NA TRBJ2-7 TRBV29-1 NA CSVARARFDEQYF TGCAGCGTTGCGAGGGCCAGGTTCGACGAGCAGTACTTC
NA TRBJ2-3 TRBV5-1 TRBD1 CASSWTGDRTDTQYF TGCGCCAGCAGTTGGACAGGGGACCGCACAGATACGCAGTATTTT
few TRBJ2-3 TRBV20-1 NA CSASELASTDTQYF TGCAGTGCTAGTGAACTGGCTAGCACAGATACGCAGTATTTT
many TRBJ2-7 TRBV7-8 NA CASSLELGPSYEQYF TGTGCCAGCAGCTTAGAGCTGGGCCCTTCCTACGAGCAGTACTTC